The 17 T cell receptor beta chains reported below all come from one sample, sequenced in a study of T cells in Graves' hyperthyroidism and ophthalmopathy. RNA transcripts yielded amplified TCR beta CDR3 regions. HTBI primers were employed in a first-round RT-PCR of the TCR CDR3. One entry per CDR3 protein results from TCRdb running MiXCR on the multiplex PCR reads. The repertoire holds almost 600,000 distinct CDR3 sequences, 46% seen once, with around 7.7% in the top ten. Specimen: peripheral blood or thyroid tissue (not recorded which). These receptors were taken from a woman aged 18-29 years with Graves' hyperthyroidism.

The V and J genes are TRBV20-1 and TRBJ2-5; D may be TRBD1 (7 bases). V was clipped by 0 bases and J by 3 bases, with 14 bases between them. In germline, CDR1 is DFQATT, CDR2 SNEGSKA (reference sequence). The CDR3 contains 15 residues. This CDR3 is CSARDRRGTEETQYF. The CDR3 nucleotides are TGCAGTGCTAGAGATCGTCGCGGGACAGAAGAGACCCAGTACTTC.

A remark on this clonotype: Mismatch with germline at one junction end may stem from a read error. The rearrangement uses TRBV7-7 and TRBJ2-3; TRBD1 agrees at 9 bases. The CDR3 consists of 12 residues. Germline values: CDR1 SSHAT, CDR2 FNYEAQ (reference sequence). CDR3 loop: CASSPGQGRVYF. The CDR3 DNA is TGTGCTAGCAGCCCGGGACAGGGACGCGTGTATTTT.

This clonotype was recorded many times. This chain links TRBV5-8 with TRBJ1-3, with D hard to call. The CDR3 sequence is 15 residues long. Between the trimmed V and J ends, which lost 0 bases and 0 bases, there was a span of 7 bases. CDR1 is SGHTS and CDR2 is YDEGEE in the germline V gene. The CDR3 here is CASSLDTSSGNTIYF. In nucleotides, the CDR3 is TGTGCCAGCAGCTTGGACACGAGCTCTGGAAACACCATATATTTT.

V usage is TRBV7-9 and J usage is TRBJ1-1; TRBD1 matches at 9 bases. This CDR3 comprises 17 residues. V lost 5 bases to trimming and J lost 5 bases; unmatched junction nucleotides: 15. CDR1 is SEHNR and CDR2 is FQNEAQ in the germline V gene (reference sequence). In DNA, the CDR3 is TGTGCCAGCAGCCGGGGACAGGGCGCTGAGAGAACAACTGAAGCTTTCTTT. As protein: CASSRGQGAERTTEAFF.

The rearrangement joins TRBV7-9 to TRBJ1-6; 7 nucleotides line up with TRBD1. With 7 bases clipped from V and 11 bases from J, the junction kept 11 bases outside the gene matches. The CDR3 length is 14 residues. CDR1 and CDR2 from the germline V gene are SEHNR and FQNEAQ (reference sequence). CDR3 in DNA: TGTGCCAGCACCCGGACAGGCGAAACACCACCCCTCCACTTT. It yields the protein CASTRTGETPPLHF.

The chain joins TRBV3-1 to TRBJ1-3; D gene ambiguous. Trimming pared 4 bases from V and 2 bases from J, leaving 9 bases between. The CDR3 totals 14 residues. Germline CDR1 reads LGHDT; CDR2 reads YNNKEL (reference sequence). In DNA, the CDR3 is TGTGCCAGCAGCCGACCTAGGGCTGGAAACACCATATATTTT. This encodes CASSRPRAGNTIYF.

The gene calls are TRBV20-1 and TRBJ2-7; the match to TRBD2 covers 9 bases. The CDR3 consists of 12 residues. The V gene's germline CDR1 is DFQATT and CDR2 SNEGSKA (reference sequence). The CDR3, as DNA: TGCCTAGCGGGGACGGGGTCCTACGAGCAGTACTTC. Its protein product is CLAGTGSYEQYF.

This clonotype was observed many times. The rearrangement links TRBV20-1 to TRBJ1-4; possible D gene TRBD1, 5 bases. Germline V gives CDR1 DFQATT, CDR2 SNEGSKA (reference sequence). The CDR3 length is 13 residues. Trimming cost V 5 bases and J 6 bases, with 13 bases left between them. The CDR3 here is CSAGNGGDEKLFF. CDR3 DNA: TGCAGTGCTGGTAACGGGGGGGATGAAAAACTGTTTTTT.

The gene calls are TRBV29-1 and TRBJ2-5, with TRBD2 matching 8 bases. Trimming took 7 bases from V and 5 from J; bases not matched to a gene: 6. The CDR3 loop spans 12 amino acids. Germline values: CDR1 SQVTM, CDR2 ANQGSEA. Here the CDR3 DNA reads TGCAGCGCCGGGGGGGAGCGGGAGACCCAGTACTTC. Translated: CSAGGERETQYF. Supplemented by reference TRBV29-1 and TRBJ2-5, the full variable domain reads SAVISQKPSRDICQRGTSLTIQCQVDSQVTMMFWYRQQPGQSLTLIATANQGSEATYESGFVIDKFPISRPNLTFSTLTVSNMSPEDSSIYLCSAGGERETQYFGPGTRLLVL.

The chain joins TRBV7-2 to TRBJ2-5; TRBD2 agrees at 14 bases. Germline V gene data show CDR1 as SGHTA and CDR2 as FQGNSA. The CDR3 consists of 15 residues. J lost 5 bases, V lost 11 bases, and 10 bases had no gene match. The CDR3: CAGSTSGRDLETQYF. The DNA for the CDR3 is TGTGCCGGTTCGACTAGCGGGAGGGATTTGGAGACCCAGTACTTC.

This clonotype was counted at least ten times. The genes are TRBV7-9 and TRBJ1-5, with a tentative D call TRBD1 (5 bases). CDR1 and CDR2 from the germline V gene are SEHNR and FQNEAQ (reference sequence). The length of the CDR3 is 16 residues. The ends were cut back, 5 bases at V and 2 bases at J, with 16 bases in the middle. The CDR3 loop reads CASSRGLPKGNQPQHF. The CDR3 DNA follows: TGTGCCAGCAGCCGGGGACTACCCAAGGGCAATCAGCCCCAGCATTTT. The full variable domain, in which reference TRBV7-9 and TRBJ1-5 provide the parts outside the CDR3, is DTGVSQNPRHKITKRGQNVTFRCDPISEHNRLYWYRQTLGQGPEFLTYFQNEAQLEKSRLLSDRFSAERPKGSFSTLEIQRTEQGDSAMYLCASSRGLPKGNQPQHFGDGTRLSIL.

The CDR3 reads CASSYTNTGDTEAFF. Written as DNA, the CDR3 is TGTGCCAGCAGTTACACGAACACCGGGGACACTGAAGCTTTCTTT. The V gene is TRBV6-5, the J gene TRBJ1-1; no firm D call. The CDR3 is made up of 15 amino acids. The V gene lost 2 bases and the J gene lost 3 bases, with 13 bases spanning the gap. Germline CDR1 reads MNHEY; CDR2 reads SVGAGI.

The chain uses TRBV14 and TRBJ1-5; D is unclear. CDR1 and CDR2 (germline): SGHDN, FVKESK. This CDR3 spans 14 amino acids. With 3 bases removed from V and 10 bases from J, the gap between germline ends came to 16 bases. The CDR3 loop reads CASSQTGRPLPQHF. The CDR3 DNA sequence: TGTGCCAGCAGCCAGACCGGACGTCCTCTTCCCCAGCATTTT.

This clonotype was detected only once. The genes are TRBV7-2 and TRBJ2-5; 11 bases fit TRBD2. With the DNA end fitting TRBJ2-1 better, the J assignment may be wrong. The CDR3 contains 17 residues. Germline CDR1 reads SGHTA; CDR2 reads FQGNSA. The CDR3 nucleotides read TGTGCCAGCAGCTGGGGCCCACTAGCGGGAGTCTCCAATGAGCAGTTCTTC. This translates into CASSWGPLAGVSNEQFF.

For this clonotype: A much larger clone is a single base away; this may be a read error. The chain recombines TRBV4-3 with TRBJ1-2; TRBD1 might be the D (5 bases). The CDR3 is 15 residues long. V was cut by 0 bases and J by 6 bases, with 14 bases left in between. Germline V gene data show CDR1 as LGHNA and CDR2 as YSLEER. The CDR3 sequence is CASSQEGGKAHGYTF. As DNA, the CDR3 is TGCGCCAGCAGCCAAGAGGGGGGTAAGGCCCATGGCTACACCTTC.

This rearrangement joins TRBV7-9 to TRBJ1-2, with D possibly being TRBD1 (5 bases). CDR3 length equals 14 residues. Trimming pared 6 bases from V and 6 bases from J, leaving 17 bases between. The germline CDR1 and CDR2 sequences are SEHNR and FQNEAQ (reference sequence). The CDR3 bases are TGTGCCAGCAGTCCTCCTTGGGGGTCCGATGGCTACACCTTC. Encoded protein: CASSPPWGSDGYTF. Filled out from reference TRBV7-9 and TRBJ1-2, the complete variable domain reads DTGVSQNPRHKITKRGQNVTFRCDPISEHNRLYWYRQTLGQGPEFLTYFQNEAQLEKSRLLSDRFSAERPKGSFSTLEIQRTEQGDSAMYLCASSPPWGSDGYTFGSGTRLTVV.

This clonotype came up a few times. One base away lies a much larger clone, so this may be a sequencing read error. The chain couples TRBV7-2 to TRBJ2-5; D is uncertain. The length of the CDR3 is 13 residues. V lost 5 bases and J lost 0, with 7 bases in between. Germline-derived CDR1 and CDR2 are SGHTA and FQGNSA. The CDR3 sequence: CASSPDYQETQYF. CDR3 nucleotide sequence: TGTGCCAGCAGCCCTGACTACCAAGAGACCCAGTACTTC.